This entry lists 2 T cell receptor beta chains sequenced from one sample in a study of resident and recirculating memory T cells in vitiligo. Method: immunoSEQ multiplex PCR; TCRdb's copy keeps in-frame clones and lacks some. The sample includes roughly 42,000 clones, about 90% of them seen just once. The sample consisted of blood. All receptors come from a male donor with vitiligo.

V and J are TRBV5-1 and TRBJ2-2; TRBD2 matches 9 bases. There are 15 residues in the CDR3. From germline, CDR1 is SGHRS and CDR2 YFSETQ. Trimming cost V 1 base and J 3 bases; bases outside gene matches: 1. DNA for the CDR3: TGCGCCAGCAGCTTGATAGCGGGGGACACCGGGGAGCTGTTTTTT. Translation gives CASSLIAGDTGELFF. The variable domain in full, with the rest retrieved from reference TRBV5-1 and TRBJ2-2, is KAGVTQTPRYLIKTRGQQVTLSCSPISGHRSVSWYQQTPGQGLQFLFEYFSETQRNKGNFPGRFSGRQFSNSRSEMNVSTLELGDSALYLCASSLIAGDTGELFFGEGSRLTVL.

This chain connects TRBV6-6 to TRBJ1-3; D not certain. Germline V lookup: CDR1 MNHNY, CDR2 SVGAGI (reference sequence). The CDR3 extends over 12 amino acids. Trimming removed 6 bases from V and 2 bases from J, with 5 bases in between. CDR3 in amino acids: CASRGPGNTIYF. The CDR3 nucleotides read TGTGCCAGCAGGGGCCCTGGAAACACCATATATTTT.